Ten or more counts support the clone carrying this T cell receptor (beta chain). Its antigen is not identified. A quantitative 5'-RACE method, one with molecular barcodes, was used to make TCR beta libraries. TCRdb reprocessed the 5' RACE reads with MiXCR, giving one entry per CDR3 protein. The table records about 240,000 distinct CDR3 sequences, more than 9% of them present only once. The data stem from a study of CD8 T cells in ankylosing spondylitis. Findings of the study overall: Disease-associated clones were CD8+ and fairly uncommon in peripheral blood. Blood of patients with ankylosing spondylitis appeared to be characterized by a TCR beta motif of several highly homologous variants. Significant enrichment of disease-linked clones was reportedly seen in matched ankylosing spondylitis synovial fluid.

CDR3 length: 20 amino acids. The germline CDR1 and CDR2 sequences are MGHRA and YSYEKL. Trimming pared 3 bases from V and 0 bases from J, leaving 24 bases between. The TCR comes from a male donor with ankylosing spondylitis or in good health (not recorded which). The rearrangement uses TRBV4-1 and TRBJ1-3, with D tentatively TRBD1 (6 bases). The sequenced sample consisted of blood, either unsorted or a sorted T cell fraction (not recorded which). The CDR3, as DNA: TGCGCCAGCAGCCAGGACAGAGACTATACCGCCCACTTCTCTGGAAACACCATATATTTT. This sequence encodes CASSQDRDYTAHFSGNTIYF.